The sequence of this TCR beta chain was determined in a study of shared clonotypes between healthy human individuals. TCRdb keeps only in-frame clones here, not all; method: immunoSEQ multiplex PCR. The table lists about 1 million clones, under 80% of them singletons. Comment on this clone: Within the sample, other DNA sequences also encode this same CDR3.

Every contributor of samples was a Caucasian grown-up residing in Nashville, Tennessee. Germline loops: CDR1 KGHSH, CDR2 LQKENI. Unmatched junction bases numbered 1, after V lost 0 bases and J lost 0 bases. This CDR3 region has 16 residues. The sequence was obtained from a man younger than 30 in good health. The V call is TRBV18, the J call TRBJ2-3; TRBD2 matches 9 bases. Sequenced material: memory CD4+ T cells sorted from blood. Subset given: CD45RA-negative fraction. CDR3 bases: TGTGCCAGCTCACCACCGGGACTAGCTAGCACAGATACGCAGTATTTT. Its translation is CASSPPGLASTDTQYF.